The following is a TCR beta chain sequence with its context. Its matching antigen is unknown. The data derive from a study of CD8 T cells in Susac syndrome. Study-level background: Treatment status at blood draw for the Susac syndrome patients was therapy-naive, corticosteroids, or intravenous immunoglobulin alone.

V was pared by 4 bases and J by 3 bases, with 4 bases of the junction left unmatched. The CDR3 has 14 amino acids. CDR1 is SGHDT and CDR2 is YYEEEE in the germline V gene. Negative magnetic isolation gave CD8+ and CD4+ cells; FACS enriched CD8+ TEMRA. RNA, at about 0.45 to 1 ug, was reverse transcribed with random hexamers. Amplification of TCR beta CDR3 by immunoSEQ multiplex PCR spanned 54 Vbeta and 13 Jbeta. TCRdb reprocessed the immunoSEQ multiplex PCR reads with MiXCR, giving one entry per CDR3 protein. The sample contains under 150,000 distinct CDR3 sequences, 95% of which appear only once. Whole-study results and caveats: In Susac syndrome, CD4+ T cell repertoires lacked any clonal expansion.

This chain links TRBV5-6 with TRBJ2-5; the match to TRBD1 covers 9 bases. What was sequenced was CD4+ T cells from PBMCs. This TCR was recovered from a human donor with Susac syndrome. The CDR3 protein is CASSDWTGEETQYF. The CDR3 DNA reads TGTGCCAGCAGCGACTGGACAGGGGAAGAGACCCAGTACTTC.